The rows below give T cell receptor beta chains drawn from one sample of a study of T-cell reconstitution after alpha-beta-depleted transplantation in children. One entry per CDR3 protein results from TCRdb running MiXCR on the PCR reads. The table has around 580,000 distinct CDR3 sequences, roughly a quarter seen once. The sample consisted of PBMCs, taken before TCRalphabeta/CD19-depleted stem cell transplant. These receptors were collected from a boy in the first two years of life with Wiskott-Aldrich syndrome, due to receive a stem cell transplant. Each CDR3 is given with its conserved first and last residue. D genes are given only for firm matches. Size is stated for part of the rows, as once, few or many counts, or as a class when the clone is expanded.

d_call j_call clone_size v_call cdr3_nt cdr3_aa
TRBD2 TRBJ2-3 - TRBV12-3/TRBV12-4 TGTGCCAGCAGTACTCAGACTAGCGGGAGGGCCGTGGATACGCAGTATTTT CASSTQTSGRAVDTQYF
- TRBJ2-1 - TRBV20-1 TGCAGTGCTACCGGGATAAAGTACAATGAGCAGTTCTTC CSATGIKYNEQFF
- TRBJ1-4 - TRBV6-1 TGTGCCAGCGGAAAACTGATACGTAATGAAAAACTGTTTTTT CASGKLIRNEKLFF
TRBD2 TRBJ2-5 - TRBV20-1 TGCAGTGCTAGTCCCCCTAGCGGGAGTGGAGAGACCCAGTACTTC CSASPPSGSGETQYF
TRBD2 TRBJ2-5 few TRBV7-9 TGTGCCAGCAGCTTATTAGGAGGAGCGGGAGTAGGAGAGACCCAGTACTTC CASSLLGGAGVGETQYF
- TRBJ2-1 - TRBV20-1 TGCAGTGCTAGAGGGACAGATATCTACAATGAGCAGTTCTTC CSARGTDIYNEQFF
- TRBJ2-2 - TRBV10-3 TGTGCCATCGCCGGCAGGGTAGATAACGGGGAGCTGTTTTTT CAIAGRVDNGELFF
- TRBJ1-1 few TRBV4-1 TGCGCCAGCAGCCAAGGAAGACTCGAGAACACTGAAGCTTTCTTT CASSQGRLENTEAFF
TRBD1 TRBJ2-1 few TRBV30 TGTGCCTGGGTTAAACAGGGGAGCTCCTACAATGAGCAGTTCTTC CAWVKQGSSYNEQFF
- TRBJ1-2 few TRBV5-1 TGCGCCAGCAGTGCGGGCGACTATGGCTACACCTTC CASSAGDYGYTF
- TRBJ1-1 - TRBV10-1 TGCGCCAGCGGGGATCCAGGGACTGAAGCTTTCTTT CASGDPGTEAFF
- TRBJ2-7 - TRBV5-1 TGCGCCAGCAGACGGCAACAGGAAGAGCAGTACTTC CASRRQQEEQYF
- TRBJ2-5 once TRBV29-1 TGCAGCGGGAGAGGTAGTGGGCAAGAGACCCAGTACTTC CSGRGSGQETQYF
- TRBJ2-7 - TRBV9 TGTGCCAGCAGCGTAGAGGGGCTTGATTCCTACGAGCAGTACTTC CASSVEGLDSYEQYF
- TRBJ2-6 few TRBV5-5 TGTGCCAGCAGCTTGGGACCGGGACCTTTAGTCCTGACTTTC CASSLGPGPLVLTF
TRBD1 TRBJ2-2 many TRBV12-3/TRBV12-4 TGTGCCAGCACTTCGACAGGGAGAAACACCGGGGAGCTGTTTTTT CASTSTGRNTGELFF
TRBD2 TRBJ2-1 - TRBV12-3/TRBV12-4 TGTGCCAGCAGTTTCCCCAGCGGGAGTGGATCGTACAATGAGCAGTTCTTC CASSFPSGSGSYNEQFF
- TRBJ2-7 - TRBV18 TGTGCCAGCTCACGCTCCTTGGACTACGAGCAGTACTTC CASSRSLDYEQYF
TRBD2 TRBJ2-7 - TRBV4-1 TGCGCCAGCAGCCAAGAACAAGCGGGAGTTGGTGGCGAGCAGTACTTC CASSQEQAGVGGEQYF
- TRBJ2-1 - TRBV5-1 TGCGCCAGCAGCTGGACTGTGACCGGTGAGCAGTTCTTC CASSWTVTGEQFF